The 30 T cell receptor beta chains below were found in one sample sequenced in a study of T cell changes during pregnancy in multiple sclerosis. The assay was immunoSEQ multiplex PCR, and TCRdb's table has in-frame clones only and misses some. The table has some 63,000 clones, around nine tenths seen once. This specimen consisted of peripheral blood, obtained before pregnancy. The receptors derive from a female donor with multiple sclerosis, enrolled in a pregnancy study.

This rearrangement joins TRBV6-1 to TRBJ2-7; 12 bases are shared with TRBD1. Trimming removed 8 bases from V and 5 bases from J; junction bases left unmatched: 4. Germline V gives CDR1 MNHNS, CDR2 SASEGT. The CDR3 runs to 13 residues. For the CDR3, the DNA is TGTGCCAGCTGGGGGGACAGGGGGCACGAGCAGTACTTC. Encoded protein: CASWGDRGHEQYF.

CDR3 in DNA: TGTGCCAGCAACTCCGAGTCTAGCGGGGGGCGCCAAGAGACCCAGTACTTC. This encodes CASNSESSGGRQETQYF. The V gene is TRBV2, the J gene TRBJ2-5; 11 bases are shared with TRBD2. Trimming at V came to 7 bases and at J to 1 base, leaving 11 bases not matched to a gene. The germline V gene has CDR1 SNHLY and CDR2 FYNNEI. The CDR3 sequence is 17 residues long.

J is TRBJ1-5 and V is TRBV6-5; no clear D. The CDR3 consists of 15 residues. Trimming pared 3 bases from V and 0 bases from J, leaving 9 bases between. CDR1 is MNHEY, CDR2 SVGAGI, per germline. This CDR3 reads CASSYSRGSNQPQHF. CDR3 nucleotide sequence: TGTGCCAGCAGTTATTCGCGGGGTAGCAATCAGCCCCAGCATTTT.

The V call is TRBV19, the J call TRBJ1-1; 9 positions match TRBD1. The CDR3 length is 13 residues. V lost 5 bases to trimming and J lost 5 bases; unmatched junction nucleotides: 3. Germline CDR1 reads LNHDA; CDR2 reads SQIVND (reference sequence). DNA of the CDR3: TGTGCCAGTAGTGGAGGACAGGGGACTGAAGCTTTCTTT. Translating it yields CASSGGQGTEAFF.

The chain combines TRBV7-2 with TRBJ1-1; D is possibly TRBD1 (5 bases). V was clipped by 5 bases and J by 1 base, with 11 bases between them. From germline, CDR1 is SGHTA and CDR2 FQGNSA. The CDR3 has 14 amino acids. This CDR3 reads CASSVGRGNTEAFF. The CDR3 region has the DNA TGTGCCAGCAGCGTAGGGAGGGGGAACACTGAAGCTTTCTTT.

The chain recombines TRBV7-9 with TRBJ2-2; 7 bases agree with TRBD2. From germline, CDR1 is SEHNR and CDR2 FQNEAQ (reference sequence). The CDR3 is 14 residues long. The J segment lost 6 bases and the V segment lost 6 bases, leaving 7 bases of the junction unmatched. The CDR3 coding sequence is TGTGCCAGCAGGTCGGGAGGTTCGTCCGGGGAGCTGTTTTTT. Amino acid sequence: CASRSGGSSGELFF.

The chain is built from TRBV2 and TRBJ1-5, with TRBD1 identical over 7 bases. Germline CDR1 is SNHLY and CDR2 is FYNNEI. CDR3 length: 14 amino acids. V dropped 8 bases and J dropped 5; count of bases not matched to a gene: 9. The CDR3 DNA sequence: TGTGCCAGCCAAAAGGACACAGGGGATCAGCCCCAGCATTTT. Translated, it gives CASQKDTGDQPQHF.

The J gene is TRBJ2-3, the V gene TRBV19, with D perhaps matching TRBD1 (5 bases). This CDR3 spans 13 amino acids. The germline gives CDR1 LNHDA, CDR2 SQIVND (reference sequence). V gave up 4 bases and J gave up 0 bases, with 5 bases separating them. The CDR3 sequence: CASSRQSTDTQYF. The CDR3 DNA follows: TGTGCCAGTAGTAGACAGAGCACAGATACGCAGTATTTT.

The CDR3 nucleotides are TGTGCCAGCAGCCCACACAGGGGTGGAGAGGCTTTCTTT. Protein: CASSPHRGGEAFF. The chain uses TRBV7-8 and TRBJ1-1, with 7 bases aligning to TRBD1. The CDR3 is 13 residues long. V shed 5 bases and J 11 bases; nucleotides not matched to a gene: 11. Per germline, CDR1 SGHVS and CDR2 FQNEAQ.

This clone was detected only a few times. The chain employs TRBV4-2 and TRBJ1-1; TRBD1 might be the D (5 bases). Trimming stripped 2 bases from V and 4 bases from J, with 11 bases between. The CDR3 consists of 14 residues. Germline CDR1 and CDR2: LGHNA and YNFKEQ. CDR3 sequence: CASSQFAGGTEAFF. The CDR3 DNA reads as TGTGCCAGCAGCCAATTTGCGGGGGGCACTGAAGCTTTCTTT.

J is TRBJ2-2 and V is TRBV13; D call uncertain. Germline V lookup: CDR1 PRHDT, CDR2 FYEKMQ (reference sequence). Trimming removed 11 bases from V and 5 bases from J, with 9 bases in between. CDR3 length: 11 residues. CDR3 nucleotide sequence: TGTGCCGTCAGGCGAACCGGGGAGCTGTTTTTT. Protein sequence: CAVRRTGELFF.

This clone was found once. The genes are TRBV11-2 and TRBJ1-5, with 7 nucleotides matching TRBD1. J was trimmed by 3 bases and V by 1 base; bases with no gene match: 6. Germline V gene lookup returns CDR1 SGHAT and CDR2 FQNNGV. The CDR3 is 16 residues long. CDR3 in amino acids: CASSLGQGGFNQPQHF. The CDR3 bases are TGTGCCAGCAGCTTAGGTCAAGGGGGCTTCAATCAGCCCCAGCATTTT.

The chain has TRBV9 and TRBJ1-4; D is uncertain. The V end was cut by 0 bases, the J end by 4 bases, with 4 bases between. Germline V gene data show CDR1 as SGDLS and CDR2 as YYNGEE. The CDR3 runs to 13 residues. CDR3 loop: CASSVGGNEKLFF. The CDR3 DNA reads as TGTGCCAGCAGCGTAGGCGGTAATGAAAAACTGTTTTTT.

The chain carries TRBV7-6 and TRBJ1-5; tentative D call: TRBD1 (6 bases). V dropped 5 bases and J dropped 7 bases, with 15 bases sitting between them. CDR1 is SGHVS, CDR2 FNYEAQ, per germline. CDR3 length: 14 amino acids. The CDR3 coding sequence is TGTGCCAGCAGCCTCCCGGGGGGCGGGCAGCCCCAGCATTTT. Its translation: CASSLPGGGQPQHF.

This clone has more than one count but fewer than ten. The chain is built from TRBV11-2 and TRBJ1-6, with 8 nucleotides matching TRBD1. CDR3 length: 15 amino acids. Germline V gene sequence: CDR1 SGHAT, CDR2 FQNNGV. Trimming removed 1 base from V and 5 bases from J; junction bases left unmatched: 1. The CDR3 nucleotides are TGTGCCAGCAGCTTAGGGACAGGGAATAATTCACCCCTCCACTTT. Encoded protein: CASSLGTGNNSPLHF.

The rearrangement uses TRBV4-2 and TRBJ2-2; TRBD1 agrees at 10 bases. The length of the CDR3 is 16 residues. With V trimmed by 0 bases and J by 6 bases, 4 bases remained unmatched. Germline V lookup: CDR1 LGHNA, CDR2 YNFKEQ. The CDR3 loop reads CASSQDLDRGAGELFF. CDR3 DNA sequence: TGTGCCAGCAGCCAAGACCTGGACAGGGGGGCCGGGGAGCTGTTTTTT.

This rearrangement joins TRBV9 to TRBJ2-7; D is possibly TRBD2 (6 bases). The CDR3 sequence is 14 residues long. Trimming cost V 0 bases and J 7 bases, with 14 bases left between them. CDR1 is SGDLS, CDR2 YYNGEE, per germline. This chain's CDR3 is CASSVVGGSQEQYF. The CDR3 bases are TGTGCCAGCAGCGTAGTGGGAGGATCTCAAGAGCAGTACTTC.

A single count supports this clone. J is TRBJ1-2 and V is TRBV15; the D gene is possibly TRBD1 (5 bases). This CDR3 comprises 17 residues. V lost 0 bases, J lost 0 bases, and 14 bases lay in between. Germline V gives CDR1 LNHNV, CDR2 YYDKDF (reference sequence). CDR3 amino acids: CATSRDRMDKANYGYTF. CDR3 DNA sequence: TGTGCCACCAGCAGAGATAGGATGGACAAAGCTAACTATGGCTACACCTTC.

The CDR3 DNA follows: TGTGCCAGCAGCAAGGACAGGGAGTCCTATAATTCACCCCTCCACTTT. It specifies CASSKDRESYNSPLHF. The rearrangement joins TRBV21-1 to TRBJ1-6; no check of the table's D call, TRBD1, against the DNA was made. TRBV21-1 is a pseudogene. The CDR3 totals 16 residues.

J is TRBJ1-6 and V is TRBV27; D may be TRBD1 (5 bases). Germline V gene lookup returns CDR1 MNHEY and CDR2 SMNVEV (reference sequence). There are 15 residues in the CDR3. V dropped 2 bases and J dropped 9 bases, with 14 bases sitting between them. CDR3 loop: CASSLPGLVGSPLHF. CDR3 nucleotides: TGTGCCAGCAGTTTACCGGGACTCGTAGGTTCACCCCTCCACTTT.

This chain uses TRBV14 with TRBJ2-5; the D is unclear. The V end lost 2 bases, the J end lost 5 bases, and 15 bases lay between the germline ends. Germline CDR1 SGHDN, CDR2 FVKESK. The CDR3 extends over 15 amino acids. CDR3 region: CASSQRRALWETQYF. CDR3 sequence (DNA): TGTGCCAGCAGCCAAAGGAGAGCGCTTTGGGAGACCCAGTACTTC.

The genes are TRBV6-7 and TRBJ2-6; the match to TRBD2 covers 8 bases. TRBV6-7 is recorded as an ORF, its role being uncertain. The CDR3 runs to 19 residues. V gave up 6 bases and J gave up 3 bases; unmatched junction bases: 16. The CDR3 DNA sequence: TGTGCCAGCAGCGGGGGCCCCAATAGCGGGGAGGTTGGGGCCAACGTCCTGACTTTC. Its protein product is CASSGGPNSGEVGANVLTF.

The V gene is TRBV6-5, the J gene TRBJ2-2; 8 bases are a match to TRBD1. Germline V CDR1 and CDR2: MNHEY, SVGAGI. The ends lost 4 bases at V and 7 bases at J; junction bases unmatched: 11. This CDR3 has 16 amino acids. CDR3 sequence reads: CASSLDQGALVGELFF. In DNA form, the CDR3 reads TGTGCCAGCAGTTTGGACCAGGGGGCGCTGGTCGGGGAGCTGTTTTTT.

This sequence joins TRBV5-6 and TRBJ1-2; 7 bases map to TRBD1. The V segment lost 0 bases and the J segment 3 bases; nucleotides outside the gene matches: 5. Per the germline V gene, CDR1 is SGHDT and CDR2 is YYEEEE. The CDR3 runs 15 residues. CDR3 bases: TGTGCCAGCAGCTTGGTGTTGGGACAGCACTATGGCTACACCTTC. Protein: CASSLVLGQHYGYTF.

The chain is built from TRBV7-3 and TRBJ2-2; 7 bases are a match to TRBD2. With V trimmed by 0 bases and J by 5 bases, 15 bases remained unmatched. CDR1 and CDR2 from the germline V gene are SGHTA and FQGTGA. CDR3 length: 19 amino acids. The CDR3 coding sequence is TGTGCCAGCAGCTTAACAGGCAGTGGAGGGGCCGGGGGGACCGGGGAGCTGTTTTTT. This gives the protein CASSLTGSGGAGGTGELFF. Full variable domain (remainder filled in from reference TRBV7-3 and TRBJ2-2): GAGVSQTPSNKVTEKGKYVELRCDPISGHTALYWYRQSLGQGPEFLIYFQGTGAADDSGLPNDRFFAVRPEGSVSTLKIQRTERGDSAVYLCASSLTGSGGAGGTGELFFGEGSRLTVL.

The V call is TRBV10-3, the J call TRBJ2-1; 12 bases are a match to TRBD2. CDR3 size: 16 residues. J was trimmed by 5 bases and V by 8 bases; bases with no gene match: 10. The germline CDR1 and CDR2 sequences are ENHRY and SYGVKD. CDR3 nucleotides: TGTGCCATCGGGCTAGCGGGGGGGCGGGGGGACAATGAGCAGTTCTTC. Amino acid sequence: CAIGLAGGRGDNEQFF.

This clone was recorded only once. The V call is TRBV9, the J call TRBJ1-2, with 7 nucleotides matching TRBD1. Looked up from germline, CDR1 is SGDLS and CDR2 is YYNGEE. V gave up 0 bases and J gave up 4 bases; unmatched junction bases: 6. There are 15 residues in the CDR3. Here the CDR3 reads CASSVVGTALYGYTF. In DNA, the CDR3 is TGTGCCAGCAGCGTAGTCGGGACAGCACTCTATGGCTACACCTTC.

This clone is medium-sized (0.01 to 0.1%) within its sample. This sequence joins TRBV6-4 and TRBJ2-2; 13 bases match TRBD2. V trimming: 0 bases; J trimming: 5 bases; junction bases outside the gene matches: 0. Germline V gene lookup returns CDR1 MRHNA and CDR2 SNTAGT. The CDR3 is made up of 16 amino acids. CDR3 in amino acids: CASSDSTSGGTGELFF. CDR3 nucleotides: TGTGCCAGCAGTGACTCGACTAGCGGGGGGACCGGGGAGCTGTTTTTT.

The rearrangement uses TRBV2 and TRBJ1-5; a weak D match, TRBD1 (6 bases). Trimming removed 6 bases at V and 3 bases at J, with 12 bases between. The germline V gene encodes CDR1 SNHLY and CDR2 FYNNEI. The CDR3 has 14 amino acids. CDR3 nucleotides: TGTGCCAGCAGAGAAAGACAGGCCAATCAGCCCCAGCATTTT. Its translation: CASRERQANQPQHF.

This clone has a handful of counts. The CDR3 DNA reads TGCGCCAGCAGCTTGAACAGCTATGGCTACACCTTC. Residues: CASSLNSYGYTF. The chain employs TRBV5-1 and TRBJ1-2; no definite D call. Deletions cut 1 base from V and 4 bases from J, with 5 bases between. Germline V gene sequence: CDR1 SGHRS, CDR2 YFSETQ. This CDR3 contains 12 residues.